The 8 T cell receptor beta chains listed next were all sequenced from one sample in a study of neurological immune-mediated disorders. TCRdb reprocessed the 5' RACE reads with MiXCR, giving one entry per CDR3 protein. There are tens of thousands of distinct CDR3 sequences in the sample; roughly 3.3% occur only once, and about 3% lies in the top ten. The specimen was PBMCs. The receptors derive from a woman between 45 and 60 years old with multiple sclerosis.

This clonotype showed up many times. The chain carries TRBV12-3 or TRBV12-4 and TRBJ1-6; the D gene is possibly TRBD1 (5 bases). The CDR3 length is 14 residues. With 1 base removed from V and 9 bases from J, the gap between germline ends came to 10 bases. The CDR3 coding sequence is TGTGCCAGCAGTTTAGGGGGGTATGGTTCACCCCTCCACTTT. Its translation: CASSLGGYGSPLHF.

This clonotype was picked up a small number of times. A read error may be the cause here, since a much bigger clone is one base away. The chain has TRBV5-6 and TRBJ2-3; D is tentatively TRBD1 or TRBD2 (5 bases each). The germline V gene has CDR1 SGHDT and CDR2 YYEEEE. The CDR3 contains 15 residues. Trimming took 4 bases from V and 5 from J, leaving 17 bases between them. The CDR3: CASSRWDLNKDTQYF. The CDR3 DNA reads as TGTGCCAGCAGCCGTTGGGACCTCAACAAAGATACGCAGTATTTT.

In its sample, this clonotype was seen a few times. The J gene is TRBJ2-4, the V gene TRBV7-6, with a tentative D call TRBD1 (5 bases). CDR1 and CDR2 from the germline V gene are SGHVS and FNYEAQ. Trimming stripped 3 bases from V and 1 base from J, with 22 bases between. This CDR3 region has 19 residues. For the CDR3, the DNA is TGTGCCAGCAGCTTGTACGAGTCATCAGGGAAGGGGGCCAAAAACATTCAGTACTTC. Amino acids: CASSLYESSGKGAKNIQYF.

This clonotype was seen many times. The chain uses TRBV7-9 and TRBJ1-5; D remains ambiguous. This CDR3 has 14 amino acids. The V end lost 3 bases, the J end lost 3 bases, and 9 bases lay between the germline ends. The germline CDR1 and CDR2 sequences are SEHNR and FQNEAQ (reference sequence). This CDR3 reads CASSFGRTNQPQHF. In DNA form, the CDR3 reads TGTGCCAGCAGCTTCGGGCGTACCAATCAGCCCCAGCATTTT.

This clonotype occurred many times. CDR3 sequence reads: CATAGGSNQPQHF. The CDR3 region has the DNA TGTGCCACCGCGGGAGGTAGCAATCAGCCCCAGCATTTT. The J gene is TRBJ1-5, the V gene TRBV10-3; D is unclear. The V and J ends lost 10 bases and 0 bases respectively, with 10 bases between them. Germline V gives CDR1 ENHRY, CDR2 SYGVKD. The CDR3 has 13 amino acids.

Ten or more counts support this clonotype. The chain is built from TRBV12-3 or TRBV12-4 and TRBJ2-6; a weak D match, TRBD1 (5 bases). The CDR3 loop spans 18 amino acids. The germline V and J ends were trimmed by 2 bases and 0 bases, with 14 bases remaining between them. The chain's CDR3 is CASSLRTTESSGANVLTF. The CDR3 DNA reads TGTGCCAGCAGTTTAAGGACGACAGAAAGCTCTGGGGCCAACGTCCTGACTTTC.

About this clonotype itself: A clone one base away is much larger, so this may be a read error. The gene calls are TRBV7-9 and TRBJ1-2; D unresolved. The V gene's germline CDR1 is SEHNR and CDR2 FQNEAQ (reference sequence). This CDR3 has 12 residues. CDR3 sequence reads: CDSSSLFYGYTF. The CDR3 DNA follows: TGTGACAGCAGCTCCCTCTTCTATGGCTACACCTTC.

The sample holds many counts of this clonotype. The gene calls are TRBV5-1 and TRBJ1-3; D gene ambiguous. V lost 1 base and J lost 0, with 5 bases in between. The CDR3 is 14 amino acids. Germline values: CDR1 SGHRS, CDR2 YFSETQ. The CDR3 loop reads CASSLLDSGNTIYF. In DNA form, the CDR3 reads TGCGCCAGCAGCTTGTTAGACTCTGGAAACACCATATATTTT.